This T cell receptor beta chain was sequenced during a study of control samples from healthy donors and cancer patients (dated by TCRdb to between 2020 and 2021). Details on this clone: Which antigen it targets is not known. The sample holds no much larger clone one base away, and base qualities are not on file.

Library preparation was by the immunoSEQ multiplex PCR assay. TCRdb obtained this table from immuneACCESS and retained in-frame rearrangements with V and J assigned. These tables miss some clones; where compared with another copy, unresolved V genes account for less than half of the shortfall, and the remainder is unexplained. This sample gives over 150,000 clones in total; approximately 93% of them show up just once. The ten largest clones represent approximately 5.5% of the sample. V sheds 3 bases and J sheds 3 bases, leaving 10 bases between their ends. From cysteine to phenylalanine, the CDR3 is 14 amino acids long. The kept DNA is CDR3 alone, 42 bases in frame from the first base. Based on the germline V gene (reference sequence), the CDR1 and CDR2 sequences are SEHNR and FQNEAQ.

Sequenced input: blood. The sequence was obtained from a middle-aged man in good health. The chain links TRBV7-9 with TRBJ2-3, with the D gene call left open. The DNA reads TGTGCCAGCAGCTTGGCCACTTATACAGATACGCAGTATTTT. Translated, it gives CASSLATYTDTQYF.